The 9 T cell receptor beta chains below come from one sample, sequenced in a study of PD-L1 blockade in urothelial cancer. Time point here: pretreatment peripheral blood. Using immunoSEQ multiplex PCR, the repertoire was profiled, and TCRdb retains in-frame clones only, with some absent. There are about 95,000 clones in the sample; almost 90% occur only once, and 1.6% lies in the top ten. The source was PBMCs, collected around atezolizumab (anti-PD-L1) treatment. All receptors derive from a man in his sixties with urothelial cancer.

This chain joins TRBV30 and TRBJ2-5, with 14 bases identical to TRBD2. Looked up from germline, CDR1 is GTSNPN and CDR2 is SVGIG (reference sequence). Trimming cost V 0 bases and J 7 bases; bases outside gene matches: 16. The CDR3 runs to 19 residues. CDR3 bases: TGTGCCTGGAGTGTACAACGGGGGACTAGCGGGGGTAACCGGAGGACCCAGTACTTC. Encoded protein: CAWSVQRGTSGGNRRTQYF.

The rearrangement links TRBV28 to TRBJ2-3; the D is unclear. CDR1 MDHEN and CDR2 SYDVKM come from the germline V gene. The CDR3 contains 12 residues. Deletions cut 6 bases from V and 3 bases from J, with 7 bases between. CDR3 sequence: CASSPGTDTQYF. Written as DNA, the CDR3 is TGTGCCAGCAGCCCCGGTACAGATACGCAGTATTTT.

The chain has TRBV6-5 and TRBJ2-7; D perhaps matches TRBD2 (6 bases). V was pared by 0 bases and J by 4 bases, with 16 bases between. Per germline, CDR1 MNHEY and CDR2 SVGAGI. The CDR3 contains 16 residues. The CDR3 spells CASSYSLPGRSYEQYF. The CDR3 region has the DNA TGTGCCAGCAGTTACTCGTTACCGGGGAGGTCTTACGAGCAGTACTTC.

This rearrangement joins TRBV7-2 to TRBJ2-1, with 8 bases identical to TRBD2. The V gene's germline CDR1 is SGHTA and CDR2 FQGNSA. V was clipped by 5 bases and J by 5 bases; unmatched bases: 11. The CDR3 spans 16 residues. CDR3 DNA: TGTGCCAGCAGCGTTCCCGGGGGGGCCCCCCACAATGAGCAGTTCTTC. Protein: CASSVPGGAPHNEQFF.

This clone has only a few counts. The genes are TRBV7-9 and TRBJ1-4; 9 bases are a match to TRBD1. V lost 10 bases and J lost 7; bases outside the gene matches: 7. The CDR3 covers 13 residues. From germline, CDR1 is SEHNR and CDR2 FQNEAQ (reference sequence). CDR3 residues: CATVKQGAEKLFF. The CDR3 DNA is TGTGCCACCGTAAAACAGGGGGCTGAAAAACTGTTTTTT.

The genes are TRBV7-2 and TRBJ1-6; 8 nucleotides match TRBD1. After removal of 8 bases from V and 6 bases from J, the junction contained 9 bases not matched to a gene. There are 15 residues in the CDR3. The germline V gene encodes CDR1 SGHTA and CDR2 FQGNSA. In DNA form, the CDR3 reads TGTGCCAGCGGCGCGGCAGGGGGCATTAATTCACCCCTCCACTTT. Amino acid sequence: CASGAAGGINSPLHF.

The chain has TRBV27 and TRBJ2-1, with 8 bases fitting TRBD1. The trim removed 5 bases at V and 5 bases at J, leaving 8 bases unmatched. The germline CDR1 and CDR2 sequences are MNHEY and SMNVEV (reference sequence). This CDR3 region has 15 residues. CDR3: CASSQNHRGNNEQFF. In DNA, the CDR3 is TGTGCCAGCAGTCAGAACCACAGGGGGAACAATGAGCAGTTCTTC.

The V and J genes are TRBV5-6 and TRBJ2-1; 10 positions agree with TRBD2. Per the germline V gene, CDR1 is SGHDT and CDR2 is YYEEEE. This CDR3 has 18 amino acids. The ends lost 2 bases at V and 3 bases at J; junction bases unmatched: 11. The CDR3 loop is CASSFLAGAEVRYNEQFF. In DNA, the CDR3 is TGTGCCAGCAGCTTCCTAGCGGGGGCCGAGGTACGCTACAATGAGCAGTTCTTC. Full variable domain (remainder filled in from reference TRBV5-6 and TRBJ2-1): DAGVTQSPTHLIKTRGQQVTLRCSPKSGHDTVSWYQQALGQGPQFIFQYYEEEERQRGNFPDRFSGHQFPNYSSELNVNALLLGDSALYLCASSFLAGAEVRYNEQFFGPGTRLTVL.

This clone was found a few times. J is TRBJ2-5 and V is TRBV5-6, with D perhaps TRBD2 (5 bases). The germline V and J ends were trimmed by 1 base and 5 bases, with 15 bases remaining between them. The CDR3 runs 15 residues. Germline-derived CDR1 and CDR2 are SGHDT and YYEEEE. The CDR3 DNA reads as TGTGCCAGCAGCTTGAGTGGGAGTCTTTTGGAGACCCAGTACTTC. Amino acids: CASSLSGSLLETQYF.